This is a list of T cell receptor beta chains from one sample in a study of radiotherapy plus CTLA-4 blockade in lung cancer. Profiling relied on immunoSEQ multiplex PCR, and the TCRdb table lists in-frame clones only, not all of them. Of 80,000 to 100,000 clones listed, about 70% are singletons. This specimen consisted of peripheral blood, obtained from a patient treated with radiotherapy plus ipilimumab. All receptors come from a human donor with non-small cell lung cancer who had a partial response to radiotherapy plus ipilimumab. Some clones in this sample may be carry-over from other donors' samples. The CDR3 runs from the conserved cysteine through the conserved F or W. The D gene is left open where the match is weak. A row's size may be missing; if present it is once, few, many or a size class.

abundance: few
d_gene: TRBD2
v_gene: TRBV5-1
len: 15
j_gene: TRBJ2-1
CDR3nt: TGCGCCAGCAGCAGATGGACTAGCGGGGATAATGAGCAGTTCTTC
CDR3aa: CASSRWTSGDNEQFF

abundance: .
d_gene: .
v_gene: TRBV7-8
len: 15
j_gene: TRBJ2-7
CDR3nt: TGTGCCAGCAGCTTAGAGGCAGGGATCTCCTACGAGCAGTACTTC
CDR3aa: CASSLEAGISYEQYF

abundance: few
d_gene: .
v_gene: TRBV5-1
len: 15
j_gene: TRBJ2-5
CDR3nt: TGCGCCAGCAGCTTGGTACCAGGGGAGCAGGAGACCCAGTACTTC
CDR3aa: CASSLVPGEQETQYF

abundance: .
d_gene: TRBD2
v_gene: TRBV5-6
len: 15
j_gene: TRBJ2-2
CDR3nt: TGTGCCAGCAGCGCCGGGACTATGAACACCGGGGAGCTGTTTTTT
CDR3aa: CASSAGTMNTGELFF

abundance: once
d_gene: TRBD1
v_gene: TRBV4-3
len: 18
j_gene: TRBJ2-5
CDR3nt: TGCGCCAGCAGCCAAGAAATCCTCGGACAGGGAGTTTGGGAGACCCAGTACTTC
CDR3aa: CASSQEILGQGVWETQYF

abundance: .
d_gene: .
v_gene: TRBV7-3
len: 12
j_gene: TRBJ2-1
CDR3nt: TGTGCCAGCGGGTCCCAGGGTAATGAGCAGTTCTTC
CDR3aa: CASGSQGNEQFF

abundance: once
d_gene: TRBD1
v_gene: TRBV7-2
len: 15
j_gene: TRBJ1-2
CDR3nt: TGTGCCAGCAGCTTATCTCCGGGACAGGACTATGGCTACACCTTC
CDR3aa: CASSLSPGQDYGYTF

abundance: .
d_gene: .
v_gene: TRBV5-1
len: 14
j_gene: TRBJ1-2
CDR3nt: TGCGCCAGCAGCTTGTACGGAGAAGACTATGGCTACACCTTC
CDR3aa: CASSLYGEDYGYTF

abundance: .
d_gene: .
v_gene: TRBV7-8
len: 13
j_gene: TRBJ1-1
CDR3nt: TGTGCCAGCAGGCTGGACAGGAACACTGAAGCTTTCTTT
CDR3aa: CASRLDRNTEAFF

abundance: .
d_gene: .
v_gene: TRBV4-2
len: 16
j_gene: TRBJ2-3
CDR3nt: TGTGCCAGCAGCCAAGCGGGGGCTAGCGGAGCAGATACGCAGTATTTT
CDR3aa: CASSQAGASGADTQYF

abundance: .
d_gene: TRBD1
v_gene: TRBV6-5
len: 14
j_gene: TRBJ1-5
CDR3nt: TGTGCCAGCAGGAGACAGGGGGAAGAACAGCCCCAGCATTTT
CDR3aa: CASRRQGEEQPQHF

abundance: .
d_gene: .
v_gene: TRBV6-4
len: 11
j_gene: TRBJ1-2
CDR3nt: TGTGCCAGCAGTGGACAGAGTAGCTACACCTTC
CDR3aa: CASSGQSSYTF

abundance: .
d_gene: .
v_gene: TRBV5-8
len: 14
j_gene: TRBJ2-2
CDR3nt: TGTGCCAGCAGCCAATCGATTGTAGCCGGGGAGCTGTTTTTT
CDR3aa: CASSQSIVAGELFF

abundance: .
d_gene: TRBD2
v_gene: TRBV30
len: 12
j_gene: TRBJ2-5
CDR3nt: TGTGCCTGGAGTGCGGGGGGGGAGACCCAGTACTTC
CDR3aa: CAWSAGGETQYF

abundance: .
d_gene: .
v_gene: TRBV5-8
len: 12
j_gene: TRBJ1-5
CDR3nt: TGTGCCAGCAGCTTAGTCCAGCAGCCCCAGCATTTT
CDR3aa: CASSLVQQPQHF

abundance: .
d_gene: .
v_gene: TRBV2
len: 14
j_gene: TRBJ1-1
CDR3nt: TGTGCCAGCAGTCGGACGGGAGATAGCACTGAAGCTTTCTTT
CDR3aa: CASSRTGDSTEAFF

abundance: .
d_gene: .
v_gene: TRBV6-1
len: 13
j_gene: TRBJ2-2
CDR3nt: TGTGCCAGCCCTTCTTCCTTCGCCGGGGAGCTGTTTTTT
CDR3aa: CASPSSFAGELFF

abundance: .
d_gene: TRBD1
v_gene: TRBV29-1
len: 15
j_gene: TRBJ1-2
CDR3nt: TGCAGCGTGGGGCGGGACAGGGTTAGTAACTATGGCTACACCTTC
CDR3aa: CSVGRDRVSNYGYTF

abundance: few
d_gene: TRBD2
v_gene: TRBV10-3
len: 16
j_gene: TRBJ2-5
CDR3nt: TGTGCCATCAGCATGACTAGCGGGGGTCTCCAAGAGACCCAGTACTTC
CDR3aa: CAISMTSGGLQETQYF

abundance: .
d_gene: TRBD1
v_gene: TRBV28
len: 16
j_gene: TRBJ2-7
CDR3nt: TGTGCCGCGTTCCCCCCAGGACAGGACCGACCCTACGAGCAGTACTTC
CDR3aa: CAAFPPGQDRPYEQYF

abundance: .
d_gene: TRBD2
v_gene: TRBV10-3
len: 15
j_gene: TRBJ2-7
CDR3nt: TGTGCCATCAGTGATCCGGGACTAGCCTCCTACGAGCAGTACTTC
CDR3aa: CAISDPGLASYEQYF

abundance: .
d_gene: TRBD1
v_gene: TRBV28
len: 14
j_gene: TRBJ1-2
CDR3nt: TGTGCCAGCAGTTTACAGGGGGCCCTCTATGGCTACACCTTC
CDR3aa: CASSLQGALYGYTF

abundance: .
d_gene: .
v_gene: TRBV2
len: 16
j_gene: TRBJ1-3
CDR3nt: TGTGCCAGCAGTGAATACCCGGGAGCCAAAAGGGACACCATATATTTT
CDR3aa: CASSEYPGAKRDTIYF

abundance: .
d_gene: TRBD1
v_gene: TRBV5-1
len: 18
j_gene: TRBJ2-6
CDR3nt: TGCGCCAGCAGCTTGGAGTACAGGGGGCAGCCTGGGGCCAACGTCCTGACTTTC
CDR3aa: CASSLEYRGQPGANVLTF

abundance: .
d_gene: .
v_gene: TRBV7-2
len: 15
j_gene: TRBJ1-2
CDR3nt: TGTGCCAGCAGCTTCTTGGACAGAACCTTCTATGGCTACACCTTC
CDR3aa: CASSFLDRTFYGYTF

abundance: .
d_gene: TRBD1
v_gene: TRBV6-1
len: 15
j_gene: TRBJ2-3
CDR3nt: TGTGCCAGCAGGAGTGCCGGGACAGGGGGGGATACGCAGTATTTT
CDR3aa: CASRSAGTGGDTQYF

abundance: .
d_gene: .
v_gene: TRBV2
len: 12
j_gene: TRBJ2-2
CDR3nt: TGTGCCAGCAACAGGGATACCGGGGAGCTGTTTTTT
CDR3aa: CASNRDTGELFF

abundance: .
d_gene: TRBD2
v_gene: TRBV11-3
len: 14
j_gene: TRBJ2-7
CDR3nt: TGTGCCAGCAGGGTGGAGCGGGAGGGTCACGAGCAGTACTTC
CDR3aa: CASRVEREGHEQYF

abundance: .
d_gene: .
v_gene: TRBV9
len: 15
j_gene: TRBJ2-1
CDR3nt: TGTGCCAGCAAGTTCCGGGTATTCGGCTACAATGAGCAGTTCTTC
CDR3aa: CASKFRVFGYNEQFF

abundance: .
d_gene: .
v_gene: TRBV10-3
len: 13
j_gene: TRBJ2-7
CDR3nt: TGTGCCATCAGACCCGACAGAGTCTACGAGCAGTACTTC
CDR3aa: CAIRPDRVYEQYF

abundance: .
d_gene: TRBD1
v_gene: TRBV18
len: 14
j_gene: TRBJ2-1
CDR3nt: TGTGCCAGCTCACTCAGGACAGGGGATGGGGAGCAGTTCTTC
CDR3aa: CASSLRTGDGEQFF

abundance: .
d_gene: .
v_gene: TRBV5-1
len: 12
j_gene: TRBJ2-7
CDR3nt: TGCGCCAGCAGCTTGGAGCGCTACGAGCAGTACTTC
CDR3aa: CASSLERYEQYF

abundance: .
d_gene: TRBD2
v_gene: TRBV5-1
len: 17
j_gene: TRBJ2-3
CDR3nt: TGCGCCAGCAGCATTGGGACTAGCGGGAGGGTCACAGATACGCAGTATTTT
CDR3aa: CASSIGTSGRVTDTQYF

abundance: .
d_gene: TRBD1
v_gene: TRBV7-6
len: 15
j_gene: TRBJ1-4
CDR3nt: TGTGCCAGCAGCCGAAGCCGACAGGGGCATGAAAAACTGTTTTTT
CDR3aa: CASSRSRQGHEKLFF

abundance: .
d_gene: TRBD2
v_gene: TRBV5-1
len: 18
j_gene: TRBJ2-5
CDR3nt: TGCGCCAGCAGCTTGGGGGGCGGAGCGGGAGTTCGCCAAGAGACCCAGTACTTC
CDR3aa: CASSLGGGAGVRQETQYF

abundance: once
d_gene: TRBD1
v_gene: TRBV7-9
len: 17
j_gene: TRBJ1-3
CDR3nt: TGTGCCAGCAGCCGACCGGGACAGGGGGCAAGGGGAAACACCATATATTTT
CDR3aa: CASSRPGQGARGNTIYF

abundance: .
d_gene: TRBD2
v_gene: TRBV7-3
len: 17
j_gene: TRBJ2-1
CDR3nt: TGTGCCAGCAGCCCTCGAGCCGGTGCTAGCGGATACAATGAGCAGTTCTTC
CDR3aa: CASSPRAGASGYNEQFF